Reported below is one TCR beta chain. Antigen: not known. The source of the sample is a study of response to subunit inactivated influenza vaccine. Study conclusions and caveats: New T cells are recruited in small numbers by each seasonal influenza vaccination, according to the authors' suggestion.

This CDR3 region has 15 residues. V gave up 2 bases and J gave up 5 bases, with 13 bases separating them. The V gene's germline CDR1 is SGHNT and CDR2 YENEEA. TCRdb processed the RT-PCR reads anew with MiXCR; each CDR3 protein has one entry. The sample records approximately 530,000 distinct CDR3 sequences, 7.6% being singletons. The source was PBMCs from blood, collected around 25 months after vaccination. This clonotype was sampled from a man between 50 and 75 years old who received an inactivated influenza vaccine. The V and J genes are TRBV11-3 and TRBJ2-1; D is possibly TRBD2 (6 bases). The CDR3 loop is CASSLWGDRDNEQFF. CDR3 bases: TGTGCCAGCAGCTTATGGGGGGATAGGGACAATGAGCAGTTCTTC.